This is a list of T cell receptor beta chains from one sample in a study of T cells after yellow fever vaccination. MiXCR, applied by TCRdb to the 5' RACE reads, yields one record per CDR3 protein. The sample carries approximately 61,000 distinct CDR3 sequences, around 6.5% recorded once. The source was CD8+ T cells sorted from PBMCs, collected on the day of the first yellow fever vaccination. The receptors shown here come from a man between 18 and 35 years old who received the YFV17D yellow fever vaccine. CDR3s include the opening cysteine and the closing phenylalanine or tryptophan. The D gene is left open where the match is weak.

V: TRBV5-4; D: -; CDR3: CASSLGNSYNSPLHF
V: TRBV2; D: TRBD2; CDR3: CASSEGSGIGELFF
V: TRBV12-3/TRBV12-4; D: -; CDR3: CASSTRARTGELFF
V: TRBV12-3/TRBV12-4; D: -; CDR3: CASLHRDYNEQFF
V: TRBV6-2/TRBV6-3; D: TRBD2; CDR3: CASSYSSSGGAVTGELFF
V: TRBV27; D: -; CDR3: CASSSGGRPQHF
V: TRBV27; D: TRBD1; CDR3: CASSPRDRTNTEAFF
V: TRBV5-1; D: -; CDR3: CASSSGQFTNYGYTF
V: TRBV29-1; D: -; CDR3: CSVEDPGLRSGSSYNEQFF
V: TRBV28; D: TRBD1; CDR3: CASSQPGQVSYEQYF
V: TRBV25-1; D: -; CDR3: CASSEWGGSNQPQHF
V: TRBV5-7; D: -; CDR3: CARIRYYTF
V: TRBV5-6; D: -; CDR3: CASSLGNNYGYTF
V: TRBV5-1; D: TRBD1; CDR3: CASRHRGPRDEQYF
V: TRBV9; D: -; CDR3: CASSATPGLSGDEQYF
V: TRBV9; D: -; CDR3: CASSGSTDTQYF
V: TRBV5-5; D: -; CDR3: CASSADGFTGELFF
V: TRBV3-1; D: TRBD1; CDR3: CASKPGQGSYEQYF
V: TRBV6-2/TRBV6-3; D: -; CDR3: CASSLRRTFFPSEAFF
V: TRBV15; D: TRBD2; CDR3: CATSRRAVLAGKDNEQFF